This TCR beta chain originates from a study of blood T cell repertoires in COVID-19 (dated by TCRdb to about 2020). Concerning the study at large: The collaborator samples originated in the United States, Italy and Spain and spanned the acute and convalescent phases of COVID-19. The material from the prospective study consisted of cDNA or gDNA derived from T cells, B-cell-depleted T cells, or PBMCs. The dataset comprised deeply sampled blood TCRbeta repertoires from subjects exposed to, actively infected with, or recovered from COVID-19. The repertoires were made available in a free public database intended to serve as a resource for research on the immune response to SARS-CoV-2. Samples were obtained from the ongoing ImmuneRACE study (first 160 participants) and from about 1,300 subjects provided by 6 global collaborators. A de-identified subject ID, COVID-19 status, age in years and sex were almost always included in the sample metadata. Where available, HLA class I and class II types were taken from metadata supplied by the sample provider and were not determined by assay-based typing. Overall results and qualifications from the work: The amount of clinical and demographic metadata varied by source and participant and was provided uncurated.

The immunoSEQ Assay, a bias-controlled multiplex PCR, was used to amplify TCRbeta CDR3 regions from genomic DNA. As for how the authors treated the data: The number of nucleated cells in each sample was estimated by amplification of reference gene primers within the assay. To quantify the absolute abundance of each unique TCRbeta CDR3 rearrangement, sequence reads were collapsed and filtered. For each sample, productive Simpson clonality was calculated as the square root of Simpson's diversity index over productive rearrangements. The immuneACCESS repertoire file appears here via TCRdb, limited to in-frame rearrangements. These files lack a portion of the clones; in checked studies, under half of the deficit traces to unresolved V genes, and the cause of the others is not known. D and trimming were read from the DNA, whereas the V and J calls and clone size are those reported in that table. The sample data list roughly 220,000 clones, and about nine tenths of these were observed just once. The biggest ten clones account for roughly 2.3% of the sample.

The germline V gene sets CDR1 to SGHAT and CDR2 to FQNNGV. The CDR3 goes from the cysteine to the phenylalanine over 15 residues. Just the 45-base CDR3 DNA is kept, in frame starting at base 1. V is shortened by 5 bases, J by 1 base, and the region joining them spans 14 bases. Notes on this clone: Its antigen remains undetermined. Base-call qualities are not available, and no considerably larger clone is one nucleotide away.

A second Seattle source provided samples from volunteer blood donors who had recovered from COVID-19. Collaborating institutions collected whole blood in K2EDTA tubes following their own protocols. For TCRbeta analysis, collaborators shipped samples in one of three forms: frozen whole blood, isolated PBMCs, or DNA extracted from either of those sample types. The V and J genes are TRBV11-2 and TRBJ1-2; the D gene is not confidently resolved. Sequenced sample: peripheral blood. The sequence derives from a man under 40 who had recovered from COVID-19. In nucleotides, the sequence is TGTGCCAGCAGCCCCGGGGTCCTCCGTAACTATGGCTACACCTTC. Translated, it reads CASSPGVLRNYGYTF.